A selection of T cell receptor beta chains follows, all from one sample in a study of beta chain features in type 1 diabetes. The data were produced by immunoSEQ multiplex PCR, yet TCRdb's version contains in-frame clones alone and is incomplete. The table records approximately 300,000 clones, 11% of them present only once. The sample comprised naive CD4+ T cells from blood. These receptors all stem from a woman between 25 and 40 years old in good health. Both conserved end residues are part of each CDR3. A D gene is named only where the DNA matches it firmly. Clone size is not always given. Where it is, it says once, few, many or a class for expanded clones.

>.|TRBV19|TRBD1|TRBJ2-1
CASSTDRAFYNEQFF
TGTGCCAGTAGTACCGACAGGGCGTTTTACAATGAGCAGTTCTTC
>.|TRBV13|.|TRBJ2-7
CASGRAGYEQYF
TGTGCCAGCGGACGAGCGGGCTACGAGCAGTACTTC
>.|TRBV30|.|TRBJ1-1
CAWSVGSESNRGTEAFF
TGTGCCTGGAGTGTGGGTAGTGAAAGCAACCGGGGCACTGAAGCTTTCTTT
>.|TRBV4-3|.|TRBJ2-6
CASSQVVGRYSGANVLTF
TGCGCCAGCAGCCAAGTGGTCGGGAGATACTCTGGGGCCAACGTCCTGACTTTC
>few|TRBV28|.|TRBJ1-1
CASSLGGLGTEAFF
TGTGCCAGCAGTTTGGGGGGGCTAGGTACTGAAGCTTTCTTT
>few|TRBV27|.|TRBJ2-1
CASSLVPVTYRDSSYNEQFF
TGTGCCAGCAGTTTAGTCCCAGTGACGTACAGGGATAGCTCCTACAATGAGCAGTTCTTC
>.|TRBV2|.|TRBJ2-5
CASRQNQETQYF
TGTGCCAGCAGACAGAACCAAGAGACCCAGTACTTC
>.|TRBV5-1|.|TRBJ1-4
CASSLFTATNEKLFF
TGCGCCAGCAGCTTGTTTACAGCAACTAATGAAAAACTGTTTTTT
>.|TRBV7-9|TRBD2|TRBJ2-2
CASSELAGRGTGELFF
TGTGCCAGCAGCGAACTAGCGGGAAGGGGCACCGGGGAGCTGTTTTTT
>few|TRBV30|.|TRBJ2-5
CAWRSLIRQETQYF
TGTGCCTGGAGGTCGCTGATTAGACAAGAGACCCAGTACTTC
>few|TRBV6-1|.|TRBJ2-1
CASRKTPSSYNEQFF
TGTGCCAGCAGAAAGACACCGAGCTCCTACAATGAGCAGTTCTTC
>few|TRBV21-1|.|TRBJ2-7
CASSKDPARSSYEQYF
TGTGCCAGCAGCAAAGACCCAGCGAGAAGCTCCTACGAGCAGTACTTC
>few|TRBV6-6|TRBD2|TRBJ2-3
CASSYRTSGTDTQYF
TGTGCCAGCAGTTACCGTACTAGCGGCACAGATACGCAGTATTTT
>few|TRBV9|TRBD1|TRBJ2-2
CASSEGGARTGGELFF
TGTGCCAGCAGCGAAGGGGGCGCTAGGACAGGCGGGGAGCTGTTTTTT
>.|TRBV2|TRBD2|TRBJ2-5
CASSRLAGFQETQYF
TGTGCCAGCAGTAGACTAGCGGGATTTCAAGAGACCCAGTACTTC
>.|TRBV29-1|TRBD2|TRBJ2-7
CSVGASGRAVYEQYF
TGCAGCGTTGGGGCTAGCGGGAGGGCCGTATACGAGCAGTACTTC
>.|TRBV28|TRBD1|TRBJ2-3
CASSTRLGQGYYTQYF
TGTGCCAGCAGCACGCGACTCGGACAGGGCTATTATACGCAGTATTTT
>few|TRBV4-2|.|TRBJ2-3
CASSQLGSSGTDTQYF
TGTGCCAGCAGCCAATTGGGTAGTAGCGGCACAGATACGCAGTATTTT
>few|TRBV7-6|TRBD2|TRBJ2-5
CASSLSLAGGLRETQYF
TGTGCCAGCAGCTTATCCTTAGCGGGAGGCCTCCGGGAGACCCAGTACTTC
>few|TRBV4-2|TRBD2|TRBJ2-5
CASSQAQAGGWQETQYF
TGTGCCAGCAGCCAAGCTCAGGCGGGAGGATGGCAAGAGACCCAGTACTTC
>few|TRBV4-2|.|TRBJ1-2
CASSPSQSREVFGYTF
TGTGCCAGCAGCCCGTCTCAATCCAGGGAGGTTTTTGGCTACACCTTC
>.|TRBV4-3|TRBD1|TRBJ1-4
CASSQGRDRGNEKLFF
TGCGCCAGCAGCCAAGGAAGGGACAGGGGAAACGAAAAACTGTTTTTT
>.|TRBV7-9|TRBD1|TRBJ1-1
CASSHSTGAYTEAFF
TGTGCCAGCAGTCACTCGACAGGGGCGTACACTGAAGCTTTCTTT
>.|TRBV7-9|TRBD1|TRBJ2-1
CASSFAGTGAYNEQFF
TGTGCCAGCAGCTTCGCCGGGACAGGGGCCTACAATGAGCAGTTCTTC
>few|TRBV15|TRBD1|TRBJ2-1
CATSRVRTGGPYNEQFF
TGTGCCACCAGCAGGGTTCGTACAGGGGGGCCCTACAATGAGCAGTTCTTC
>few|TRBV5-4|TRBD1|TRBJ2-7
CASSLAGAGGNEQYF
TGTGCCAGCAGCTTGGCCGGGGCAGGGGGCAACGAGCAGTACTTC
>once|TRBV5-1|TRBD1|TRBJ1-1
CASSLPGDRDTEAFF
TGCGCCAGCAGCCTTCCCGGGGACAGGGACACTGAAGCTTTCTTT
>.|TRBV7-9|TRBD1|TRBJ2-2
CASSRGTGGNTGELFF
TGTGCCAGCAGCCGGGGGACAGGTGGGAACACCGGGGAGCTGTTTTTT
>.|TRBV6-6|.|TRBJ1-1
CASSYLEARTEAFF
TGTGCCAGCAGTTACTTGGAAGCGCGCACTGAAGCTTTCTTT
>few|TRBV7-2|.|TRBJ2-5
CASSIGGSLAQETQYF
TGTGCCAGCAGTATAGGGGGTTCCCTGGCTCAAGAGACCCAGTACTTC
>few|TRBV7-2|TRBD1|TRBJ2-5
CASTEDRNVETQYF
TGTGCCAGCACCGAGGACAGGAATGTGGAGACCCAGTACTTC